Shown below are 19 T cell receptor beta chains from a single sample sequenced in a study of blood T cell repertoires in COVID-19. The data were produced by immunoSEQ multiplex PCR, yet TCRdb's version contains in-frame clones alone and is incomplete. The sample lists about 24,000 clones, approximately 80% occurring once. Sample: peripheral blood. All receptors derive from a woman aged 70 to 79 with COVID-19, enrolled during active disease.

This rearrangement joins TRBV4-2 to TRBJ1-1, with 8 bases fitting TRBD1. The junction had 9 bases not matched to a gene; V was cut back by 3 bases and J by 3 bases. Per germline, CDR1 LGHNA and CDR2 YNFKEQ. The CDR3 contains 16 residues. CDR3 sequence: CASSQWTGIKDTEAFF. The CDR3, as DNA: TGTGCCAGCAGCCAGTGGACAGGGATTAAGGACACTGAAGCTTTCTTT.

V and J are TRBV7-6 and TRBJ1-2; D not resolved. This CDR3 comprises 15 residues. V shed 1 base and J shed 5 bases, with 14 bases lying between them. Germline CDR1 SGHVS, CDR2 FNYEAQ. The CDR3 DNA sequence: TGTGCCAGCAGCTTAGTCGAGGGCCCTGGGTATGGCTACACCTTC. Translated, it gives CASSLVEGPGYGYTF.

The CDR3 nucleotides read TGTGCCAGCAGTGAAATGCCGGGGGTGGTTGGTCCCCAGCATTTT. Translation: CASSEMPGVVGPQHF. The rearrangement links TRBV2 to TRBJ1-5, with D tentatively TRBD1 (5 bases). V was shortened by 2 bases and J by 10 bases, with 18 bases between the two germline ends. This CDR3 comprises 15 residues. CDR1 is SNHLY, CDR2 FYNNEI, per germline.

This rearrangement joins TRBV7-8 to TRBJ1-1, with 8 bases aligning to TRBD1. From germline, CDR1 is SGHVS and CDR2 FQNEAQ. The V and J ends lost 2 bases and 5 bases, in that order; junction bases with no gene match: 10. This CDR3 contains 16 residues. The CDR3 region has the DNA TGTGCCAGCAGCTTAAGGGGCCGCACAGGGGGGACTGAAGCTTTCTTT. Translated: CASSLRGRTGGTEAFF.

The chain carries TRBV29-1 and TRBJ2-5; 8 bases align to TRBD1. Germline loops: CDR1 SQVTM, CDR2 ANQGSEA. Trimming cost V 3 bases and J 2 bases; bases outside gene matches: 5. CDR3 length: 14 residues. Written as DNA, the CDR3 is TGCAGCGTTGATAAAACAGGGGGTCAAGAGACCCAGTACTTC. This translates into CSVDKTGGQETQYF.

The V and J genes are TRBV15 and TRBJ2-2; maybe TRBD2 (6 bases). The V gene lost 1 base and the J gene lost 6 bases, with 18 bases spanning the gap. This CDR3 has 17 amino acids. Looked up from germline, CDR1 is LNHNV and CDR2 is YYDKDF (reference sequence). The CDR3, as DNA: TGTGCCACCAGCAGAGTCCCGCGGGATCCTCCCGCCGGGGAGCTGTTTTTT. This gives the protein CATSRVPRDPPAGELFF.

This clone came up once. The CDR3 DNA sequence: TGTGCTAGTGGTCCGAACCCGATAGACACTGAAGCTTTCTTT. Protein sequence: CASGPNPIDTEAFF. The genes are TRBV12-5 and TRBJ1-1; no definite D call. Deletions cut 5 bases from V and 3 bases from J, with 13 bases between. From germline, CDR1 is LGHNT and CDR2 FRNRAP. CDR3 length: 14 amino acids.

The genes are TRBV3-1 (or the pseudogene TRBV3-2) and TRBJ1-5, with TRBD1 as a possible D gene (6 bases). From germline, CDR1 is LGHDT and CDR2 YNNKEL (reference sequence). The CDR3 runs to 14 residues. The germline V and J ends were trimmed by 6 bases and 3 bases, with 12 bases remaining between them. In nucleotides, the CDR3 is TGTGCCAGCAGTAATGGACAGTCCAATCAGCCCCAGCATTTT. Encoded protein: CASSNGQSNQPQHF.

The V gene is TRBV7-9, the J gene TRBJ2-1, with 9 bases identical to TRBD1. The germline gives CDR1 SEHNR, CDR2 FQNEAQ (reference sequence). The junction had 4 bases not matched to a gene; V was cut back by 4 bases and J by 0 bases. CDR3 length: 16 amino acids. In nucleotides, the CDR3 is TGTGCCAGCAGCTCCTGGACAGGGGTCTCCTACAATGAGCAGTTCTTC. Its translation: CASSSWTGVSYNEQFF.

The chain is built from TRBV7-8 and TRBJ1-5; perhaps TRBD1 as D (5 bases). The length of the CDR3 is 14 residues. The V gene's germline CDR1 is SGHVS and CDR2 FQNEAQ. V was cut by 3 bases and J by 0 bases, with 6 bases left in between. The CDR3 reads CASSFQGSNQPQHF. DNA for the CDR3: TGTGCCAGCAGCTTCCAGGGTAGCAATCAGCCCCAGCATTTT.

Regarding this clone: Other DNA sequences in this sample translate to the same CDR3. The chain couples TRBV24-1 to TRBJ1-1, with 9 positions matching TRBD1. The CDR3 sequence is 14 residues long. V was clipped by 9 bases and J by 2 bases; unmatched bases: 6. CDR1 is KGHDR and CDR2 is SFDVKD in the germline V gene. The CDR3 spells CATQPGQGNTEAFF. CDR3 in DNA: TGTGCCACCCAACCGGGACAGGGCAACACTGAAGCTTTCTTT.

Here the CDR3 reads CAISEFAGGSNEKLFF. In DNA form, the CDR3 reads TGTGCCATCAGTGAGTTTGCAGGGGGCTCTAATGAAAAACTGTTTTTT. The rearrangement links TRBV10-3 to TRBJ1-4, with TRBD1 matching over 8 bases. Per germline, CDR1 ENHRY and CDR2 SYGVKD. CDR3 length: 16 residues. The trim removed 1 base at V and 3 bases at J, leaving 4 bases unmatched.

This clone was seen more than once but under ten times. V gene TRBV5-4 combines with J gene TRBJ2-7; 8 bases are shared with TRBD1. Germline loops: CDR1 SGHNT, CDR2 YYREEE (reference sequence). This CDR3 region has 15 residues. Trimming cost V 3 bases and J 0 bases; bases outside gene matches: 5. The CDR3 region has the DNA TGTGCCAGCAGCTCAGGGGGCTCTCACTCCTACGAGCAGTACTTC. Translation: CASSSGGSHSYEQYF.

The chain links TRBV29-1 to TRBJ2-3; 7 bases agree with TRBD1. With V trimmed by 3 bases and J by 4 bases, 7 bases remained unmatched. CDR1 and CDR2 from the germline V gene are SQVTM and ANQGSEA. The CDR3 totals 14 residues. The CDR3 nucleotides read TGCAGCGTTGAGGCTATACAGGGGCCAGATACGCAGTATTTT. Translating gives CSVEAIQGPDTQYF.

This clone has just a few counts. The chain couples TRBV7-3 to TRBJ1-6; D is undetermined. Germline lookup yields CDR1 SGHTA and CDR2 FQGTGA. The CDR3 is made up of 14 amino acids. Trimming took 2 bases from V and 3 from J, leaving 5 bases between them. The CDR3 DNA reads as TGTGCCAGCAGCTTATCTAGCTATAATTCACCCCTCCACTTT. This gives the protein CASSLSSYNSPLHF.

The rearrangement joins TRBV6-5 to TRBJ1-5; D uncertain. The V end was cut by 6 bases, the J end by 4 bases, with 13 bases between. Germline V CDR1 and CDR2: MNHEY, SVGAGI. The CDR3 has 14 amino acids. The CDR3 nucleotides read TGTGCCAGCAGGACTCGGCGGGGAAATCAGCCCCAGCATTTT. Its translation: CASRTRRGNQPQHF.

The CDR3 DNA is TGTGCCAGCAGCCCACAGGGAGGGAGGGCTGAAGCTTTCTTT. This codes for CASSPQGGRAEAFF. V gene TRBV6-2 or TRBV6-3 combines with J gene TRBJ1-1, with TRBD1 as a possible D gene (6 bases). The germline V and J ends were trimmed by 6 bases and 6 bases, with 17 bases remaining between them. CDR3 length: 14 residues. Germline CDR1 reads MNHEY; CDR2 reads SVGEGT.

The chain is built from TRBV6-5 and TRBJ1-2; D perhaps matches TRBD1 (5 bases). This CDR3 region has 15 residues. Germline V gene lookup returns CDR1 MNHEY and CDR2 SVGAGI. V was cut by 6 bases and J by 4 bases, with 18 bases left in between. In DNA, the CDR3 is TGTGCCAGCAGCTCCCCCGCGGGGCCCATCTATGGCTACACCTTC. Protein product: CASSSPAGPIYGYTF.

The V call is TRBV6-2 or TRBV6-3, the J call TRBJ2-1, with TRBD1 matching 7 bases. Trimming at V came to 3 bases and at J to 3 bases, leaving 11 bases not matched to a gene. The CDR3 sequence is 17 residues long. Germline CDR1 reads MNHEY; CDR2 reads SVGEGT. CDR3 amino acids: CASSYDSRGQFYNEQFF. In nucleotides, the CDR3 is TGTGCCAGCAGTTATGATTCGAGGGGGCAATTCTACAATGAGCAGTTCTTC.